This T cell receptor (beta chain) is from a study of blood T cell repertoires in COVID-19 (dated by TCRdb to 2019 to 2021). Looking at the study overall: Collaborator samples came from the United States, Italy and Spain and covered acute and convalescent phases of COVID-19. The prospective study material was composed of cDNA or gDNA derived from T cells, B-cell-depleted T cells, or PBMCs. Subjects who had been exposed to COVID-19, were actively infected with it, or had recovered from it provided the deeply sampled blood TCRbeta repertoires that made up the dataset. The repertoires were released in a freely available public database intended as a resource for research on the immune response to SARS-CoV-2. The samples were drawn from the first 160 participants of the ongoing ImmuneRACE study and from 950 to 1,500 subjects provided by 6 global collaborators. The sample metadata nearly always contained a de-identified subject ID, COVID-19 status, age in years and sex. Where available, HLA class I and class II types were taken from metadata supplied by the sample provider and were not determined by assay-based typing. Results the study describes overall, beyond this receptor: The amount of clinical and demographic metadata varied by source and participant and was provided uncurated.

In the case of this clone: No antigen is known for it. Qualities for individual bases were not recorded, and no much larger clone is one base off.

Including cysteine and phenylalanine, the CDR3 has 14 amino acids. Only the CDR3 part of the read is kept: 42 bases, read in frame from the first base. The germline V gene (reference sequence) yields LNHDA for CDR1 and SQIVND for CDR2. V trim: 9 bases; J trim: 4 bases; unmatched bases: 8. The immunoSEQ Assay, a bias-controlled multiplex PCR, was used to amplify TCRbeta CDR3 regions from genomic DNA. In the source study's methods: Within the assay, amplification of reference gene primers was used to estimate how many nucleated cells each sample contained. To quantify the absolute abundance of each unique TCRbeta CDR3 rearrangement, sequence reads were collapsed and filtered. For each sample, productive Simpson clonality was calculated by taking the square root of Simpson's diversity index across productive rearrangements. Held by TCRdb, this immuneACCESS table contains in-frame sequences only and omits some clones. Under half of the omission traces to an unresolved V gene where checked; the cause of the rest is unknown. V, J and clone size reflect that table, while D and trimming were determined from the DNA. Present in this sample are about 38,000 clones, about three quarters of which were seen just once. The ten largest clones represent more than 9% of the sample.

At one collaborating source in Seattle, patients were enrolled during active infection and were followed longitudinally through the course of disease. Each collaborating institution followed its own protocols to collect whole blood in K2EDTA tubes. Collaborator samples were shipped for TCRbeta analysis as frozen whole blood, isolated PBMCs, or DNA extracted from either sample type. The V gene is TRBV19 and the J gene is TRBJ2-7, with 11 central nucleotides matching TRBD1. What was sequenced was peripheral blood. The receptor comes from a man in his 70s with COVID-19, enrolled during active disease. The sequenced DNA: TGTGCCAGCAATGGACAGGGGGCGAAATACGAGCAGTACTTC. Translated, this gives CASNGQGAKYEQYF.